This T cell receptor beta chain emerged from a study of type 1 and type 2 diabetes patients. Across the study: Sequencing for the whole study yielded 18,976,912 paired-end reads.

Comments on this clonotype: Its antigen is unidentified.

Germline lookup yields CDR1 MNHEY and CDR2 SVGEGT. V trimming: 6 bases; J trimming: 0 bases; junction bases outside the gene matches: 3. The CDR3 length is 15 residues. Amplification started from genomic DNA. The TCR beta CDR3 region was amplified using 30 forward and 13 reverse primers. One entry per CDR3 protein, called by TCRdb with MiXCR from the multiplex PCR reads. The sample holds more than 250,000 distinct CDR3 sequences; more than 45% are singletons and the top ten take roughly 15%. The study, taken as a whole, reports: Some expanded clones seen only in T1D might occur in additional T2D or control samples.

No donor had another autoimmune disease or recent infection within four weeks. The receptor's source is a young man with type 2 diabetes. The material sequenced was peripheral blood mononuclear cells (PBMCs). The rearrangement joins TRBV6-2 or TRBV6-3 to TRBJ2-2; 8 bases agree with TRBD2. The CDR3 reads CASRSGGSNTGELFF. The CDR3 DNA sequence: TGTGCCAGCAGGAGCGGGGGCTCGAACACCGGGGAGCTGTTTTTT.